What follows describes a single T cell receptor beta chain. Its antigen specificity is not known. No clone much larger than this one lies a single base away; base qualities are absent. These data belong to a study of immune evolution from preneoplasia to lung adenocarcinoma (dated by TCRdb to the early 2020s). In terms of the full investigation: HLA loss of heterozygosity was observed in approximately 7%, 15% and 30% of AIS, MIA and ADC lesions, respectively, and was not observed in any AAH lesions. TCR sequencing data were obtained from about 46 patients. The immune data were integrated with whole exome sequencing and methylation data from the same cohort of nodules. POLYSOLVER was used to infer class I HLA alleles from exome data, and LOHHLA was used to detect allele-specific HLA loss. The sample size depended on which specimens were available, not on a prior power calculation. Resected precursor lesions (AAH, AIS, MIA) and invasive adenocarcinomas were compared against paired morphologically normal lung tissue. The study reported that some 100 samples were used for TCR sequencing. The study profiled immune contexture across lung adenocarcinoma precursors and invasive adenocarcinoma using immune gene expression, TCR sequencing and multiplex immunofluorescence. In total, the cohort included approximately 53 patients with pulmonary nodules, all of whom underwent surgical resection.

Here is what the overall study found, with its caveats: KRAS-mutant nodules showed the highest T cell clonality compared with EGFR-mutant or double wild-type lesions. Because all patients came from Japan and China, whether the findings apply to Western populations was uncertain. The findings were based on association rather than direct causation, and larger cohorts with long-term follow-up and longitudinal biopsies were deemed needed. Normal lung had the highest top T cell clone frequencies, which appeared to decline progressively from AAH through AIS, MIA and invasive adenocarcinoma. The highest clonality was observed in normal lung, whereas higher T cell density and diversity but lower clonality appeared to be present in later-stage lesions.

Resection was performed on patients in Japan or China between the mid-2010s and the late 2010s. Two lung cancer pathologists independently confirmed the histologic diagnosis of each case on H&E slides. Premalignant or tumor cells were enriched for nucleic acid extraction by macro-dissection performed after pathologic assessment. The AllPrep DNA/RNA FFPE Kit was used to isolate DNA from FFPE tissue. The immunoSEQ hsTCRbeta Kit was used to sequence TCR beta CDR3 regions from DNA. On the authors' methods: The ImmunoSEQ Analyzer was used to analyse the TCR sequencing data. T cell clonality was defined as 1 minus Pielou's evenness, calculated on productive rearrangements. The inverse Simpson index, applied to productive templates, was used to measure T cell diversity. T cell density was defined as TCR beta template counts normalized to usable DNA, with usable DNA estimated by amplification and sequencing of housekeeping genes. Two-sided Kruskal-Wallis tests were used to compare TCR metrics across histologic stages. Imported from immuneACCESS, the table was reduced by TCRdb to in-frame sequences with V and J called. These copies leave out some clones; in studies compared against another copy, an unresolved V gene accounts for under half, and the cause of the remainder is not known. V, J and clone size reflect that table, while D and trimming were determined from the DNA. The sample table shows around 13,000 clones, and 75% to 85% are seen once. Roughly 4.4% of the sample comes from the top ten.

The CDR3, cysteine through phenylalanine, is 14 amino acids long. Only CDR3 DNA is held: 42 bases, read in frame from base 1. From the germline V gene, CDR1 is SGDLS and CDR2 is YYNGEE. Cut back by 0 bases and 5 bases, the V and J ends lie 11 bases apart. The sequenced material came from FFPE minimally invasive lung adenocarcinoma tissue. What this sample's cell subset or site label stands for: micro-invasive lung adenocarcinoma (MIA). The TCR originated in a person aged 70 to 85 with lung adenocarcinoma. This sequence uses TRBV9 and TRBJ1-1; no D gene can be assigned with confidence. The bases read TGTGCCAGCAGCGTAGATATTGGAAATACTGAAGCTTTCTTT. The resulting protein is CASSVDIGNTEAFF. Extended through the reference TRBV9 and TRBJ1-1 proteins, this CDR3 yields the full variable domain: DSGVTQTPKHLITATGQRVTLRCSPRSGDLSVYWYQQSLDQGLQFLIQYYNGEERAKGNILERFSAQQFPDLHSELNLSSLELGDSALYFCASSVDIGNTEAFFGQGTRLTVV.